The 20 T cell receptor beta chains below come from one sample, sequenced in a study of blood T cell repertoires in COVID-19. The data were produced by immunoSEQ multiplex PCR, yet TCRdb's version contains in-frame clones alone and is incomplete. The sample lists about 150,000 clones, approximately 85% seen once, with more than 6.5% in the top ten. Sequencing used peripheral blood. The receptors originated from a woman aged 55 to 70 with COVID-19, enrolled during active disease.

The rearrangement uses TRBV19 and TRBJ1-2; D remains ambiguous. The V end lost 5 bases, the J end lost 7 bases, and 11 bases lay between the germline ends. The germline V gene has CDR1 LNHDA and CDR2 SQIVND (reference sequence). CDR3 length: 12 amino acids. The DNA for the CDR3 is TGTGCCAGTAGTTTCGGACTGTCTGGCTACACCTTC. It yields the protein CASSFGLSGYTF.

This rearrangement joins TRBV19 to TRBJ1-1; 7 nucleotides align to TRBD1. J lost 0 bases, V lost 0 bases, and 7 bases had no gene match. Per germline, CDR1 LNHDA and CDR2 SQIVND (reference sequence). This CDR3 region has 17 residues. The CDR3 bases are TGTGCCAGTAGTATAGATGTGACAGGGCGAATGAACACTGAAGCTTTCTTT. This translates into CASSIDVTGRMNTEAFF.

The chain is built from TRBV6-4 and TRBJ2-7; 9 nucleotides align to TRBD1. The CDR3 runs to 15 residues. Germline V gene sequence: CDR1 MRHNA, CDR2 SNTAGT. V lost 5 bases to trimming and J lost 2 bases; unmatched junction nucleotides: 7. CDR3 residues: CASSPDRGSTYEQYF. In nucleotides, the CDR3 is TGTGCCAGCAGTCCCGACAGGGGGTCCACCTACGAGCAGTACTTC.

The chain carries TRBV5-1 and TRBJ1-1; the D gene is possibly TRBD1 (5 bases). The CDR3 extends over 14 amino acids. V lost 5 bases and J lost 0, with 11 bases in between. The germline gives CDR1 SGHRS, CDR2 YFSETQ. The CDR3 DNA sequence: TGCGCCAGCAGGGGGACTGCTCTGAACACTGAAGCTTTCTTT. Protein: CASRGTALNTEAFF.

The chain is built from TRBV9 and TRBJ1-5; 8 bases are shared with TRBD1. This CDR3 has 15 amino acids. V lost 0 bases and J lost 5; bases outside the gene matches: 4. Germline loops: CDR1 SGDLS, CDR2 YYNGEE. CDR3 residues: CASSVGSGGDQPQHF. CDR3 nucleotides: TGTGCCAGCAGCGTAGGGTCAGGGGGCGATCAGCCCCAGCATTTT. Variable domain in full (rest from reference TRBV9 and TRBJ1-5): DSGVTQTPKHLITATGQRVTLRCSPRSGDLSVYWYQQSLDQGLQFLIQYYNGEERAKGNILERFSAQQFPDLHSELNLSSLELGDSALYFCASSVGSGGDQPQHFGDGTRLSIL.

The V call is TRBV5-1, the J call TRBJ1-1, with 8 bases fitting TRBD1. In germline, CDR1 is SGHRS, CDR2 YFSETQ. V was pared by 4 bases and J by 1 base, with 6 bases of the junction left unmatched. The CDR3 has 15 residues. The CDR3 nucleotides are TGCGCCAGCAGCCCGCCGGGACAGGAGAACACTGAAGCTTTCTTT. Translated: CASSPPGQENTEAFF. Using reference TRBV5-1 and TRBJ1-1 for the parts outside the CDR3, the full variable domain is KAGVTQTPRYLIKTRGQQVTLSCSPISGHRSVSWYQQTPGQGLQFLFEYFSETQRNKGNFPGRFSGRQFSNSRSEMNVSTLELGDSALYLCASSPPGQENTEAFFGQGTRLTVV.

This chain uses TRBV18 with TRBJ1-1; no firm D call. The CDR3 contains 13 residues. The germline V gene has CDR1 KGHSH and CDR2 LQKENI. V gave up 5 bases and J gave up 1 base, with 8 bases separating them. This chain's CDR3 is CASSEGTNTEAFF. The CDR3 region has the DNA TGTGCCAGCTCAGAGGGAACGAACACTGAAGCTTTCTTT.

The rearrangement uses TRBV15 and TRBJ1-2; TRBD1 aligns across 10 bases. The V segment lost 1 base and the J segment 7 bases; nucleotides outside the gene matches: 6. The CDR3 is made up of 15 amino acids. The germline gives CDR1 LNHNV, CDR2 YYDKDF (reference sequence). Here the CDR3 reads CATSRGNRDRGGYTF. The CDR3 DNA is TGTGCCACCAGCAGAGGGAACAGGGACAGGGGTGGCTACACCTTC.

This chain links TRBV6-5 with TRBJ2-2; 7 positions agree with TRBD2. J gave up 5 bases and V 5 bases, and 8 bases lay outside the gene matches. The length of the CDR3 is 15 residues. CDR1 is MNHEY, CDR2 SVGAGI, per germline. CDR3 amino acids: CASSTGGLGTGELFF. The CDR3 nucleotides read TGTGCCAGCAGTACGGGGGGTCTTGGGACCGGGGAGCTGTTTTTT.

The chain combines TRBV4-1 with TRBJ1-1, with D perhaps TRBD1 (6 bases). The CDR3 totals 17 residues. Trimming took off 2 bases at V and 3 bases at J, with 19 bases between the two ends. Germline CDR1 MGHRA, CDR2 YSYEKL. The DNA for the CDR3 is TGCGCCAGCAGCCAACCGAAAGGAACAGGGATTGACACTGAAGCTTTCTTT. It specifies CASSQPKGTGIDTEAFF.

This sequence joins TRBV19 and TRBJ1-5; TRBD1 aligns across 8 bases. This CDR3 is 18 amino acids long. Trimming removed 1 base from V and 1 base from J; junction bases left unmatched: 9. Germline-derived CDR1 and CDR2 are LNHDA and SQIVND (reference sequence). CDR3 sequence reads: CASSIGRSGGMSNQPQHF. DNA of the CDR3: TGTGCCAGTAGTATAGGTCGGTCAGGGGGCATGAGCAATCAGCCCCAGCATTTT.

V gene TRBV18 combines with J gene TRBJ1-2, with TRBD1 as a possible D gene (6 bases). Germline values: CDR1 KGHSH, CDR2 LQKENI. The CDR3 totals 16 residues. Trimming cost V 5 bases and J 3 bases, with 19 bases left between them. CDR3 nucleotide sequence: TGTGCCAGCTCATTTTTGGGCGAGGGACATTACTATGGCTACACCTTC. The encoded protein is CASSFLGEGHYYGYTF.

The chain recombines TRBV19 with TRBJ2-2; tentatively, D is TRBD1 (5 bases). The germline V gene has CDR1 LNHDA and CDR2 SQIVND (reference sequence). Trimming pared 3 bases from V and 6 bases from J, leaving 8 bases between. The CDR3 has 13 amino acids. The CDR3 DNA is TGTGCCAGTAGTATTGTGACAGCCGGGGAGCTGTTTTTT. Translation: CASSIVTAGELFF.

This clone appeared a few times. In nucleotides, the CDR3 is TGCGCCAGCAGCTCGGGGGTGCCAGGGGGCAGGAACTATGGCTACACCTTC. It specifies CASSSGVPGGRNYGYTF. The genes are TRBV5-1 and TRBJ1-2; 8 bases are shared with TRBD1. J lost 2 bases, V lost 3 bases, and 12 bases had no gene match. Germline V gene lookup returns CDR1 SGHRS and CDR2 YFSETQ. CDR3 length: 17 amino acids.

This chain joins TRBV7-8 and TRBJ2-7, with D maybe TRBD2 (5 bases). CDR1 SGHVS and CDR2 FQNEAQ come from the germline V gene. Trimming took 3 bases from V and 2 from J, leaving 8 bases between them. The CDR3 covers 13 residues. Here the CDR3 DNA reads TGTGCCAGCAGCTTCGGAGGAACCTACGAGCAGTACGTC. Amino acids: CASSFGGTYEQYV.

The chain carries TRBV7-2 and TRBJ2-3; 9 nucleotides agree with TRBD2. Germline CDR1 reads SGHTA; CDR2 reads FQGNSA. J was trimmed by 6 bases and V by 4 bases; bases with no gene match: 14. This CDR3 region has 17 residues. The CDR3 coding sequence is TGTGCCAGCAGCTCGCGAGACTCACTAGCGGGTACGGATACGCAGTATTTT. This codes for CASSSRDSLAGTDTQYF.

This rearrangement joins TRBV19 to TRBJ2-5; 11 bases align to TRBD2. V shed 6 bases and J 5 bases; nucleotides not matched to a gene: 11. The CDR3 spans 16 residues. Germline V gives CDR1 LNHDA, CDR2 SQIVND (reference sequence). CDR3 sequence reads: CASSTGRLAGWETQYF. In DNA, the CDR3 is TGTGCCAGTAGCACCGGCCGACTAGCGGGATGGGAGACCCAGTACTTC.

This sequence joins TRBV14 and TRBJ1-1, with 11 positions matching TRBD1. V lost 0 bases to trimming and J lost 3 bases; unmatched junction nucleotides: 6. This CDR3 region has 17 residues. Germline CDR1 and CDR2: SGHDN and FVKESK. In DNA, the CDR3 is TGTGCCAGCAGCCAAGATCCTAGGGACAGGGGGGACACTGAAGCTTTCTTT. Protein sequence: CASSQDPRDRGDTEAFF.

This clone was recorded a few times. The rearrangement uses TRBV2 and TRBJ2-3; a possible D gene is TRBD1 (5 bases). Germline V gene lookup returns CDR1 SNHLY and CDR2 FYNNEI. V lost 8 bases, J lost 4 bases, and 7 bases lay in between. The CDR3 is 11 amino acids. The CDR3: CASGAADTQYF. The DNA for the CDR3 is TGTGCCAGCGGGGCCGCAGATACGCAGTATTTT.

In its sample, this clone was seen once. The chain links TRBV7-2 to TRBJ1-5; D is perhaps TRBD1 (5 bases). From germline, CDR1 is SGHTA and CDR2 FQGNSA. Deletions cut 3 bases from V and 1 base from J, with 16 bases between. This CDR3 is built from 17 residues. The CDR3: CASSLGGLLRSNQPQHF. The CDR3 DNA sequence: TGTGCCAGCAGCTTGGGGGGATTGCTCAGGAGCAATCAGCCCCAGCATTTT. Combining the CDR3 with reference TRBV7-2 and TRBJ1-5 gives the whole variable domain GAGVSQSPSNKVTEKGKDVELRCDPISGHTALYWYRQSLGQGLEFLIYFQGNSAPDKSGLPSDRFSAERTGGSVSTLTIQRTQQEDSAVYLCASSLGGLLRSNQPQHFGDGTRLSIL.